One and the same sample provided the 25 T cell receptor beta chains below, sequenced in a study of blood T cell repertoires in COVID-19. Sequencing used immunoSEQ multiplex PCR; TCRdb keeps in-frame clones, though not all of them. The sample holds 150,000 or so clones; approximately 85% are singletons and the top ten take 6% to 9%. Sequenced sample: peripheral blood. These receptors originate from a man aged 35-49 years who had recovered from COVID-19.

This clone showed up just once. The J gene is TRBJ1-2, the V gene TRBV7-2, with 10 bases matching TRBD1. The V segment lost 1 base and the J segment 6 bases; nucleotides outside the gene matches: 5. The CDR3 is made up of 15 amino acids. Germline CDR1 reads SGHTA; CDR2 reads FQGNSA. The CDR3 sequence: CASSLGGTGVDGYTF. CDR3 bases: TGTGCCAGCAGCTTAGGTGGGACAGGGGTAGATGGCTACACCTTC.

The chain combines TRBV6-1 with TRBJ2-3; D is perhaps TRBD2 (5 bases). This CDR3 contains 15 residues. Germline CDR1 is MNHNS and CDR2 is SASEGT. Trimming took off 2 bases at V and 4 bases at J, with 13 bases between the two ends. The CDR3 region has the DNA TGTGCCAGCAGTGAATCCCCTAGCCGCTCAGATACGCAGTATTTT. Its translation: CASSESPSRSDTQYF.

V is TRBV11-3 and J is TRBJ2-7; tentatively, D is TRBD2 (5 bases). The ends were cut back, 1 base at V and 2 bases at J, with 15 bases in the middle. CDR1 and CDR2 from the germline V gene are SGHNT and YENEEA. The CDR3 has 16 residues. DNA of the CDR3: TGTGCCAGCAGCTTAGGCGGGCCACCCGACCCCTACGAGCAGTACTTC. As protein: CASSLGGPPDPYEQYF.

The chain has TRBV19 and TRBJ2-2, with D uncertain. V was shortened by 0 bases and J by 2 bases, with 4 bases between the two germline ends. This CDR3 contains 14 residues. CDR1 is LNHDA and CDR2 is SQIVND in the germline V gene (reference sequence). CDR3 region: CASSIETNTGELFF. The CDR3 coding sequence is TGTGCCAGTAGTATAGAGACTAACACCGGGGAGCTGTTTTTT.

The chain links TRBV7-9 to TRBJ2-7; possibly TRBD2 for D (6 bases). The CDR3 consists of 16 residues. Germline assignment: CDR1 SEHNR and CDR2 FQNEAQ (reference sequence). Trimming pared 0 bases from V and 2 bases from J, leaving 14 bases between. The CDR3 DNA sequence: TGTGCCAGCAGCTTAGCGGAGGGGATCCTACCCTACGAGCAGTACTTC. Amino acids: CASSLAEGILPYEQYF.

The V gene is TRBV4-1, the J gene TRBJ1-2; D is perhaps TRBD1 (5 bases). CDR3 length: 15 amino acids. Germline V gene sequence: CDR1 MGHRA, CDR2 YSYEKL. Between the trimmed V and J ends, which lost 0 bases and 2 bases, there was a span of 10 bases. The CDR3 sequence: CASSQDIGGNYGYTF. Written as DNA, the CDR3 is TGCGCCAGCAGCCAAGATATTGGGGGGAACTATGGCTACACCTTC.

This rearrangement joins TRBV19 to TRBJ2-6, with TRBD2 as a possible D gene (5 bases). Germline CDR1 and CDR2: LNHDA and SQIVND (reference sequence). V was trimmed by 5 bases and J by 2 bases, leaving 13 bases between them. The CDR3 consists of 16 residues. CDR3 protein: CASSVAGAAGANVLTF. CDR3 bases: TGTGCCAGTAGTGTGGCGGGCGCCGCTGGGGCCAACGTCCTGACTTTC.

The rearrangement uses TRBV19 and TRBJ1-1, with D possibly matching TRBD1 (6 bases). The V end was cut by 8 bases, the J end by 5 bases, with 18 bases between. Germline lookup yields CDR1 LNHDA and CDR2 SQIVND (reference sequence). The CDR3 runs 14 residues. The DNA for the CDR3 is TGTGCCAGTGGGGGGGGCAGGGCTCGGACTGAAGCTTTCTTT. Protein: CASGGGRARTEAFF.

J is TRBJ1-5 and V is TRBV30, with D unresolved. The V end lost 2 bases, the J end lost 2 bases, and 7 bases lay between the germline ends. In germline, CDR1 is GTSNPN, CDR2 SVGIG (reference sequence). The CDR3 contains 13 residues. The CDR3 spells CAWSRSGNQPQHF. The CDR3 region has the DNA TGTGCCTGGAGTCGCAGTGGCAATCAGCCCCAGCATTTT.

J is TRBJ2-1 and V is TRBV6-5; 11 bases align to TRBD2. With 5 bases clipped from V and 5 bases from J, the junction kept 5 bases outside the gene matches. Germline CDR1 is MNHEY and CDR2 is SVGAGI. This CDR3 spans 15 amino acids. CDR3 sequence: CASSIGTSGNNEQFF. DNA of the CDR3: TGTGCCAGCAGTATAGGGACTAGCGGTAACAATGAGCAGTTCTTC.

The chain links TRBV11-3 to TRBJ2-5; 8 bases map to TRBD2. Germline V gives CDR1 SGHNT, CDR2 YENEEA. The trim removed 4 bases at V and 6 bases at J, leaving 4 bases unmatched. The CDR3 extends over 13 amino acids. Here the CDR3 reads CASSSGTRKTQYF. CDR3 sequence (DNA): TGTGCCAGCAGCTCCGGGACTAGAAAGACCCAGTACTTC. Based on the CDR3 plus reference TRBV11-3 and TRBJ2-5, the full variable domain is EAGVVQSPRYKIIEKKQPVAFWCNPISGHNTLYWYLQNLGQGPELLIRYENEEAVDDSQLPKDRFSAERLKGVDSTLKIQPAELGDSAVYLCASSSGTRKTQYFGPGTRLLVL.

V usage is TRBV6-1 and J usage is TRBJ2-7; D perhaps matches TRBD1 (6 bases). Germline V lookup: CDR1 MNHNS, CDR2 SASEGT. V was pared by 0 bases and J by 2 bases, with 8 bases between. There are 14 residues in the CDR3. CDR3 amino acids: CASSEADRTYEQYF. For the CDR3, the DNA is TGTGCCAGCAGTGAAGCGGACAGAACCTACGAGCAGTACTTC.

The V and J genes are TRBV6-2 or TRBV6-3 and TRBJ2-7; no reliable D call. Germline V gene data show CDR1 as MNHEY and CDR2 as SVGEGT. CDR3 length equals 12 residues. Deletions cut 4 bases from V and 2 bases from J, with 6 bases between. The chain's CDR3 is CASSSFPYEQYF. Here the CDR3 DNA reads TGTGCCAGCAGTTCGTTCCCCTACGAGCAGTACTTC.

This clone is a singleton in its sample. The gene calls are TRBV18 and TRBJ2-7; perhaps TRBD2 as D (6 bases). From germline, CDR1 is KGHSH and CDR2 LQKENI. This CDR3 has 16 residues. Trimming cost V 0 bases and J 2 bases, with 14 bases left between them. Here the CDR3 DNA reads TGTGCCAGCTCACCACCGGTGGGAGGAGGGACCTACGAGCAGTACTTC. Protein product: CASSPPVGGGTYEQYF.

This chain connects TRBV29-1 to TRBJ2-7; D ambiguous. Germline V gives CDR1 SQVTM, CDR2 ANQGSEA. The CDR3 runs 12 residues. Trimming removed 4 bases at V and 2 bases at J, with 9 bases between. The CDR3, as DNA: TGCAGCGTTGTTGCCCGAGCCTACGAGCAGTACTTC. Translating gives CSVVARAYEQYF.

In DNA form, the CDR3 reads TGTGCCAGCCGCGGGGGGTCCCAAGAGACCCAGTACTTC. This codes for CASRGGSQETQYF. V and J are TRBV2 and TRBJ2-5, with 8 bases identical to TRBD2. The CDR3 has 13 amino acids. J was trimmed by 1 base and V by 8 bases; bases with no gene match: 3. Germline V gene lookup returns CDR1 SNHLY and CDR2 FYNNEI.

The chain has TRBV10-3 and TRBJ2-1; 10 nucleotides line up with TRBD2. The CDR3 extends over 15 amino acids. The germline CDR1 and CDR2 sequences are ENHRY and SYGVKD. Trimming cost V 4 bases and J 0 bases; bases outside gene matches: 0. In DNA form, the CDR3 reads TGTGCCATCAGTGCTAGCGGGGGCTCCTACAATGAGCAGTTCTTC. It translates to CAISASGGSYNEQFF.

V usage is TRBV19 and J usage is TRBJ2-1; TRBD1 matches 9 bases. J lost 9 bases, V lost 6 bases, and 6 bases had no gene match. The CDR3 spans 13 residues. CDR1 is LNHDA and CDR2 is SQIVND in the germline V gene (reference sequence). The CDR3 DNA is TGTGCCAGTAGGGAGACAGGGGGGCTTGAGCAGTTCTTC. Its protein is CASRETGGLEQFF.

Written as DNA, the CDR3 is TGTGCCAGCAGGAGGGTTGGCATGAACACTGAAGCTTTCTTT. This gives the protein CASRRVGMNTEAFF. The chain employs TRBV6-5 and TRBJ1-1; D is undetermined. Germline V CDR1 and CDR2: MNHEY, SVGAGI. V lost 6 bases and J lost 0, with 11 bases in between. The length of the CDR3 is 14 residues.

This clone was seen a handful of times. The chain couples TRBV7-8 to TRBJ2-1; perhaps TRBD1 as D (6 bases). This CDR3 comprises 13 residues. From germline, CDR1 is SGHVS and CDR2 FQNEAQ. V was pared by 9 bases and J by 3 bases, with 12 bases between. The DNA of the CDR3 is TGTGCCAGTCGGGACACACACTACAATGAGCAGTTCTTC. Its translation is CASRDTHYNEQFF.

The CDR3 loop reads CASSPPVSLETQYF. Here the CDR3 DNA reads TGTGCCAGCTCACCACCTGTTTCCTTAGAGACCCAGTACTTC. The chain couples TRBV18 to TRBJ2-5, with D uncertain. This CDR3 contains 14 residues. From germline, CDR1 is KGHSH and CDR2 LQKENI. V was pared by 0 bases and J by 4 bases, with 9 bases between.

This chain uses TRBV7-2 with TRBJ1-1; D gene unclear. The CDR3 is 13 amino acids. Trimming cost V 5 bases and J 1 base, with 8 bases left between them. Germline values: CDR1 SGHTA, CDR2 FQGNSA. CDR3 in amino acids: CASSADKNTEAFF. DNA of the CDR3: TGTGCCAGCAGCGCAGACAAGAACACTGAAGCTTTCTTT.

V gene TRBV18 combines with J gene TRBJ2-7, with 7 positions matching TRBD1. Germline-derived CDR1 and CDR2 are KGHSH and LQKENI. The V and J ends lost 1 base and 2 bases, in that order; junction bases with no gene match: 2. The CDR3 is 14 amino acids. The CDR3 protein is CASSPRQGAYEQYF. Written as DNA, the CDR3 is TGTGCCAGCTCACCACGGCAGGGGGCCTACGAGCAGTACTTC.

This clone was observed a handful of times. The rearrangement joins TRBV9 to TRBJ1-3; possible D gene TRBD1, 6 bases. This CDR3 has 16 residues. Germline V CDR1 and CDR2: SGDLS, YYNGEE. Trimming took 3 bases from V and 0 from J, leaving 13 bases between them. CDR3 coding DNA: TGTGCCAGCAGCGCCCGCAGGGGACCCTCTGGAAACACCATATATTTT. Its translation: CASSARRGPSGNTIYF.

CDR3 region: CASNVGGPSYEQYF. The CDR3 nucleotides are TGTGCCAGCAACGTGGGGGGGCCCTCCTACGAGCAGTACTTC. The chain carries TRBV7-2 and TRBJ2-7; D is possibly TRBD2 (7 bases). Germline V lookup: CDR1 SGHTA, CDR2 FQGNSA. Trimming removed 7 bases at V and 0 bases at J, with 13 bases between. CDR3 length: 14 amino acids.